Each of the 27 T cell receptor beta chains below was sequenced from the same sample in a study of blood T cell repertoires in COVID-19. TCRdb keeps only in-frame clones here, not all; method: immunoSEQ multiplex PCR. The sample carries 140,000 or so clones, 90% recorded once. What was sequenced was peripheral blood. The receptors originated from a woman over 75 with acute or convalescent COVID-19.

The chain carries TRBV6-1 and TRBJ2-1, with a weak D call TRBD2 (6 bases). CDR1 and CDR2 from the germline V gene are MNHNS and SASEGT. Deletions cut 3 bases from V and 8 bases from J, with 17 bases between. CDR3 size: 15 residues. The CDR3 DNA reads TGTGCCAGCAGTGAGGGAGCGGGCCCTTTCGATGAGCAGTTCTTC. This codes for CASSEGAGPFDEQFF.

The chain combines TRBV24-1 with TRBJ1-4, with D maybe TRBD1 (5 bases). This CDR3 has 16 amino acids. Trimming took off 5 bases at V and 0 bases at J, with 12 bases between the two ends. Germline assignment: CDR1 KGHDR and CDR2 SFDVKD. CDR3 sequence (DNA): TGTGCCACCAGTGTTACTTTGACAGCAACTAATGAAAAACTGTTTTTT. Translation gives CATSVTLTATNEKLFF.

This sequence joins TRBV19 and TRBJ1-1, with D perhaps TRBD1 (5 bases). Germline CDR1 LNHDA, CDR2 SQIVND (reference sequence). V lost 1 base and J 4 bases, leaving 13 bases between the germline ends. This CDR3 contains 15 residues. CDR3 DNA sequence: TGTGCCAGTAGTATAGGGAGGGCAGGGCCCACTGAAGCTTTCTTT. Amino acids: CASSIGRAGPTEAFF.

The chain combines TRBV5-6 with TRBJ1-3, with D perhaps matching TRBD1 (5 bases). Trimming pared 2 bases from V and 8 bases from J, leaving 14 bases between. The CDR3 is made up of 14 amino acids. Germline assignment: CDR1 SGHDT and CDR2 YYEEEE. The CDR3 DNA reads TGTGCCAGCAGCTTAGGGGTTGGTTCGGACACCATATATTTT. This codes for CASSLGVGSDTIYF. Drawing the rest from reference TRBV5-6 and TRBJ1-3, the complete variable domain is DAGVTQSPTHLIKTRGQQVTLRCSPKSGHDTVSWYQQALGQGPQFIFQYYEEEERQRGNFPDRFSGHQFPNYSSELNVNALLLGDSALYLCASSLGVGSDTIYFGEGSWLTVV.

The genes are TRBV6-6 and TRBJ2-1; 8 bases are shared with TRBD1. V trimming: 5 bases; J trimming: 5 bases; junction bases outside the gene matches: 11. The CDR3 totals 16 residues. Germline V gene lookup returns CDR1 MNHNY and CDR2 SVGAGI (reference sequence). This chain's CDR3 is CASSPTPPDRDNEQFF. DNA for the CDR3: TGTGCCAGCAGTCCCACTCCTCCGGACAGGGACAATGAGCAGTTCTTC.

This clone appeared once. The chain links TRBV18 to TRBJ2-3; D might be TRBD1 (5 bases). The CDR3 loop spans 14 amino acids. With 6 bases removed from V and 6 bases from J, the gap between germline ends came to 16 bases. Per germline, CDR1 KGHSH and CDR2 LQKENI. The CDR3, as DNA: TGTGCCAGCTCGCAGGCAGGGATCGGTGATACGCAGTATTTT. This encodes CASSQAGIGDTQYF.

The chain carries TRBV7-6 and TRBJ1-3; D is undetermined. The V gene lost 5 bases and the J gene lost 4 bases, with 18 bases spanning the gap. The CDR3 is 16 residues long. Germline V gene lookup returns CDR1 SGHVS and CDR2 FNYEAQ. The CDR3, as DNA: TGTGCCAGCAGCCCTGGAGTTGGCGCCTTAGGAAACACCATATATTTT. Amino acids: CASSPGVGALGNTIYF.

In its sample, this clone was seen a few times. The chain joins TRBV10-2 to TRBJ1-6, with unresolved D. V gave up 7 bases and J gave up 8 bases, with 21 bases separating them. Germline V CDR1 and CDR2: WSHSY, SAAADI. The CDR3 contains 16 residues. The DNA for the CDR3 is TGCGCCAGCAACCCTTTCGGGTTCCCCGGGGATTCACCCCTCCACTTT. This sequence encodes CASNPFGFPGDSPLHF.

CDR3 in amino acids: CSVSRGANYGYTF. The CDR3 DNA is TGCAGCGTCAGTCGGGGGGCTAACTATGGCTACACCTTC. The rearrangement links TRBV29-1 to TRBJ1-2; D might be TRBD1 (5 bases). The CDR3 covers 13 residues. Germline V gene sequence: CDR1 SQVTM, CDR2 ANQGSEA. V was trimmed by 6 bases and J by 0 bases, leaving 11 bases between them. The entire variable domain, with the rest obtained from reference TRBV29-1 and TRBJ1-2, is as follows: SAVISQKPSRDICQRGTSLTIQCQVDSQVTMMFWYRQQPGQSLTLIATANQGSEATYESGFVIDKFPISRPNLTFSTLTVSNMSPEDSSIYLCSVSRGANYGYTFGSGTRLTVV.

The rearrangement uses TRBV25-1 and TRBJ1-6; no firm D call. The CDR3 runs 14 residues. Per the germline V gene, CDR1 is MGHDK and CDR2 is SYGVNS. V lost 7 bases, J lost 5 bases, and 12 bases lay in between. CDR3 DNA: TGTGCCAGCAAAAGAGAGGCCGATAATTCACCCCTCCACTTT. Translation gives CASKREADNSPLHF.

The chain combines TRBV6-1 with TRBJ1-2; 8 positions match TRBD1. CDR3 length: 16 amino acids. Per germline, CDR1 MNHNS and CDR2 SASEGT. The V segment lost 2 bases and the J segment 5 bases; nucleotides outside the gene matches: 10. CDR3 region: CASSERGRTGKYGYTF. The CDR3 DNA reads as TGTGCCAGCAGTGAAAGGGGTCGGACAGGGAAATATGGCTACACCTTC.

The gene calls are TRBV2 and TRBJ2-1; 7 bases agree with TRBD2. Trimming took 6 bases from V and 9 from J; bases not matched to a gene: 11. The CDR3 extends over 14 amino acids. CDR1 SNHLY and CDR2 FYNNEI come from the germline V gene. CDR3 sequence (DNA): TGTGCCAGCAGCGCCCTTACTAGCGCCGGTGAGCAGTTCTTC. Translation gives CASSALTSAGEQFF.

About this clone: The same CDR3 arises from other DNA sequences in this sample as well. The chain employs TRBV5-1 and TRBJ2-7, with 8 bases fitting TRBD1. CDR1 is SGHRS and CDR2 is YFSETQ in the germline V gene. This CDR3 has 14 amino acids. Trimming at V came to 3 bases and at J to 3 bases, leaving 5 bases not matched to a gene. CDR3: CASSSGTGGYEQYF. The CDR3 DNA is TGCGCCAGCAGCTCCGGGACAGGTGGCTACGAGCAGTACTTC.

CDR3 sequence reads: CASSTGQVSYGYTF. Written as DNA, the CDR3 is TGTGCCAGCAGCACGGGACAGGTATCCTATGGCTACACCTTC. This chain joins TRBV5-6 and TRBJ1-2; 8 bases map to TRBD1. This CDR3 comprises 14 residues. After removal of 4 bases from V and 4 bases from J, the junction contained 6 bases not matched to a gene. CDR1 and CDR2 from the germline V gene are SGHDT and YYEEEE.

The chain carries TRBV21-1 and TRBJ1-5; the DNA was not used to check the table's D call, TRBD1. TRBV21-1 is assigned pseudogene status. This CDR3 comprises 18 residues. CDR3 DNA sequence: TGTGCCAGCACCGATGGGGCGGACCGGAAAACTTCTAATCAGCCCCAGCATTTT. It encodes CASTDGADRKTSNQPQHF.

This chain links TRBV7-2 with TRBJ2-2; 10 bases fit TRBD1. The CDR3 runs 15 residues. The germline V gene encodes CDR1 SGHTA and CDR2 FQGNSA. Trimming took 8 bases from V and 3 from J; bases not matched to a gene: 6. The DNA of the CDR3 is TGTGCCAGCGGTAGACAGGGGGCGTACACCGGGGAGCTGTTTTTT. This gives the protein CASGRQGAYTGELFF.

The chain couples TRBV18 to TRBJ1-1, with TRBD1 matching 7 bases. Per germline, CDR1 KGHSH and CDR2 LQKENI. The CDR3 is 14 residues long. V trimming: 0 bases; J trimming: 3 bases; junction bases outside the gene matches: 1. The CDR3 DNA reads TGTGCCAGCTCACCACCGGGACAGTACACTGAAGCTTTCTTT. It yields the protein CASSPPGQYTEAFF.

The table lists this clone with a few counts. The chain recombines TRBV3-1 (or the pseudogene TRBV3-2) with TRBJ2-2; TRBD2 matches at 15 bases. V lost 4 bases, J lost 1 base, and 4 bases stayed unmatched. The germline V gene has CDR1 LGHDT and CDR2 YNNKEL (reference sequence). CDR3 length equals 18 residues. The CDR3 is CASSRRGLAGGNTGELFF. CDR3 nucleotides: TGTGCCAGCAGCCGACGGGGACTAGCGGGGGGGAACACCGGGGAGCTGTTTTTT.

DNA for the CDR3: TGTGCCAGCAGCGCCAGAGGGGACAGGGGCGCGAACACTGAAGCTTTCTTT. Translated, it gives CASSARGDRGANTEAFF. The chain links TRBV2 to TRBJ1-1; TRBD1 aligns across 10 bases. Germline lookup yields CDR1 SNHLY and CDR2 FYNNEI. The junction had 11 bases not matched to a gene; V was cut back by 6 bases and J by 1 base. CDR3 length: 17 residues.

The chain carries TRBV11-2 and TRBJ1-3; D might be TRBD1 (5 bases). Per germline, CDR1 SGHAT and CDR2 FQNNGV. Trimming shortened V by 5 bases and J by 3 bases, and 17 bases separated the two germline ends. This CDR3 is 16 amino acids long. CDR3 nucleotide sequence: TGTGCCAGCAGCCAACGGGGGATAGATCGTGGAAACACCATATATTTT. Its protein is CASSQRGIDRGNTIYF.

This clone appeared once. The chain recombines TRBV18 with TRBJ1-2; D not resolved. Germline lookup yields CDR1 KGHSH and CDR2 LQKENI. CDR3 size: 12 residues. V was shortened by 4 bases and J by 5 bases, with 8 bases between the two germline ends. The CDR3, as DNA: TGTGCCAGCTCACTTGAGCGGTATGGCTACACCTTC. Translating it yields CASSLERYGYTF.

This chain uses TRBV5-1 with TRBJ1-2; the D gene is possibly TRBD1 (6 bases). Trimming removed 6 bases at V and 3 bases at J, with 15 bases between. Germline CDR1 SGHRS, CDR2 YFSETQ. The CDR3 covers 14 residues. The CDR3 DNA reads TGCGCCAGCATCATTGCTCCAGGGGACTATGGCTACACCTTC. It yields the protein CASIIAPGDYGYTF.

This chain connects TRBV15 to TRBJ1-2; 7 nucleotides align to TRBD1. This CDR3 is 16 amino acids long. The germline gives CDR1 LNHNV, CDR2 YYDKDF (reference sequence). J gave up 6 bases and V 1 base, and 11 bases lay outside the gene matches. The CDR3 sequence is CATSRGGGAILHGYTF. The CDR3 DNA reads as TGTGCCACCAGCAGAGGAGGGGGCGCGATCTTACATGGCTACACCTTC. Full variable domain (missing parts from reference TRBV15 and TRBJ1-2): DAMVIQNPRYQVTQFGKPVTLSCSQTLNHNVMYWYQQKSSQAPKLLFHYYDKDFNNEADTPDNFQSRRPNTSFCFLDIRSPGLGDTAMYLCATSRGGGAILHGYTFGSGTRLTVV.

This clone was observed a single time. The chain carries TRBV3-1 (or the pseudogene TRBV3-2) and TRBJ1-5; no firm D call. This CDR3 is built from 15 residues. The germline V and J ends were trimmed by 2 bases and 4 bases, with 12 bases remaining between them. The germline CDR1 and CDR2 sequences are LGHDT and YNNKEL (reference sequence). CDR3 DNA sequence: TGTGCCAGCAGCCAAACGTCGGGTTCGAATCAGCCCCAGCATTTT. Translating gives CASSQTSGSNQPQHF.

V gene TRBV5-1 combines with J gene TRBJ2-5, with D possibly matching TRBD1 (6 bases). This CDR3 has 14 amino acids. Germline V CDR1 and CDR2: SGHRS, YFSETQ. V was pared by 2 bases and J by 5 bases, with 13 bases between. This chain's CDR3 is CASSLGGPGETQYF. The CDR3 DNA reads as TGCGCCAGCAGCTTAGGGGGTCCTGGGGAGACCCAGTACTTC.

The rearrangement uses TRBV6-1 and TRBJ1-2; D uncertain. Per germline, CDR1 MNHNS and CDR2 SASEGT. The CDR3 is 13 amino acids. Trimming stripped 2 bases from V and 4 bases from J, with 8 bases between. Here the CDR3 DNA reads TGTGCCAGCAGTGAATCGGCGGTCTATGGCTACACCTTC. This encodes CASSESAVYGYTF.

The gene calls are TRBV5-1 and TRBJ1-1, with D unresolved. The CDR3 runs 12 residues. In germline, CDR1 is SGHRS, CDR2 YFSETQ. V lost 2 bases, J lost 4 bases, and 6 bases lay in between. The CDR3 region is CASSFVSTEAFF. The DNA of the CDR3 is TGCGCCAGCAGCTTCGTTAGCACTGAAGCTTTCTTT.